One sample yielded the 21 T cell receptor beta chains listed below, sequenced in a study of cytomegalovirus exposure and HLA in healthy donors (dated by TCRdb to the late 2010s). Libraries came from the immunoSEQ multiplex PCR assay. For the multiplex PCR, a mixture combining 60 forward primers for TCR Vbeta segments and 13 reverse primers for TCR Jbeta segments was used. Sourced from immuneACCESS, this table was stored by TCRdb with only in-frame sequences that have V and J called. A share of the clones is absent; for the studies checked, an unresolved V gene accounts for under half, and the remainder has no known explanation. The sample table lists under 150,000 clones, roughly 88% of them with a count of one. Clones ranked in the top ten supply about 2.5% of the sample. What was sequenced was PBMCs. These receptors came from a man in his forties or fifties in good health and CMV-seronegative.

The CDR3 DNA sequence: TGTGCCAGCAGTTCGAGGACAGGGCAATTCTATGGCTACACCTTC. Amino acid sequence: CASSSRTGQFYGYTF. The V gene is TRBV27, the J gene TRBJ1-2, with 8 nucleotides matching TRBD1. V was pared by 4 bases and J by 4 bases, with 8 bases of the junction left unmatched. CDR3 length: 15 amino acids. Germline V CDR1 and CDR2: MNHEY, SMNVEV (reference sequence).

This chain joins TRBV2 and TRBJ1-6; 10 nucleotides agree with TRBD1. The CDR3 covers 14 residues. The J segment lost 10 bases and the V segment lost 5 bases, leaving 5 bases of the junction unmatched. CDR1 is SNHLY and CDR2 is FYNNEI in the germline V gene. The DNA for the CDR3 is TGTGCCAGCAGTCCAGACAGGGGGCCCTCACCCCTCCACTTT. Translating it yields CASSPDRGPSPLHF.

This chain uses TRBV6-5 with TRBJ1-6; D gene ambiguous. This CDR3 is built from 12 residues. The germline V and J ends were trimmed by 3 bases and 10 bases, with 7 bases remaining between them. Germline CDR1 is MNHEY and CDR2 is SVGAGI. This CDR3 is CASSYLESPLHF. The CDR3 region has the DNA TGTGCCAGCAGTTATCTGGAGTCACCCCTCCACTTT.

This chain joins TRBV9 and TRBJ2-3; 11 bases are a match to TRBD2. Per the germline V gene, CDR1 is SGDLS and CDR2 is YYNGEE. V lost 4 bases to trimming and J lost 0 bases; unmatched junction nucleotides: 4. This CDR3 comprises 16 residues. The CDR3 coding sequence is TGTGCCAGCAGCCCGGGACTAGCGGTTAGCACAGATACGCAGTATTTT. This translates into CASSPGLAVSTDTQYF.

The J gene is TRBJ2-5, the V gene TRBV2, with a tentative D call TRBD2 (6 bases). Trimming took off 4 bases at V and 2 bases at J, with 11 bases between the two ends. This CDR3 region has 14 residues. Germline V gene data show CDR1 as SNHLY and CDR2 as FYNNEI. CDR3 in DNA: TGTGCCAGCAGTGGTTCAGGGAGGCAAGAGACCCAGTACTTC. Residues: CASSGSGRQETQYF.

The gene calls are TRBV29-1 and TRBJ1-5, with D maybe TRBD1 (6 bases). Trimming cost V 6 bases and J 3 bases, with 12 bases left between them. Germline lookup yields CDR1 SQVTM and CDR2 ANQGSEA. The CDR3 length is 13 residues. DNA for the CDR3: TGCAGCGTCTCTCAGGGGATCAATCAGCCCCAGCATTTT. Its protein is CSVSQGINQPQHF.

The rearrangement links TRBV19 to TRBJ2-7; 7 bases are a match to TRBD1. There are 14 residues in the CDR3. The trim removed 3 bases at V and 2 bases at J, leaving 4 bases unmatched. Germline V gene sequence: CDR1 LNHDA, CDR2 SQIVND (reference sequence). CDR3 in amino acids: CASSMTGKAYEQYF. For the CDR3, the DNA is TGTGCCAGTAGTATGACAGGGAAAGCCTACGAGCAGTACTTC.

V is TRBV30 and J is TRBJ2-1, with D maybe TRBD2 (5 bases). Germline-derived CDR1 and CDR2 are GTSNPN and SVGIG (reference sequence). This CDR3 spans 14 amino acids. V lost 1 base and J 6 bases, leaving 13 bases between the germline ends. CDR3: CAWSEGSKGNEQFF. The CDR3 DNA follows: TGTGCCTGGAGTGAAGGGAGTAAAGGCAATGAGCAGTTCTTC.

A single count supports this clone. The V gene is TRBV5-1, the J gene TRBJ1-6; weak D call: TRBD1 (5 bases). The CDR3 spans 17 residues. V was pared by 0 bases and J by 8 bases, with 18 bases between. Germline V gives CDR1 SGHRS, CDR2 YFSETQ. CDR3 bases: TGCGCCAGCAGCTTGGAGGGGTCAGGCGGTGGCTATTCACCCCTCCACTTT. Amino acid sequence: CASSLEGSGGGYSPLHF.

This sequence joins TRBV7-3 and TRBJ2-3; 7 bases are shared with TRBD2. The CDR3 has 14 amino acids. The J segment lost 6 bases and the V segment lost 3 bases, leaving 6 bases of the junction unmatched. CDR1 is SGHTA, CDR2 FQGTGA, per germline. The chain's CDR3 is CASSFRLAADTQYF. CDR3 nucleotides: TGTGCCAGCAGCTTTCGACTAGCAGCCGATACGCAGTATTTT.

The rearrangement links TRBV7-9 to TRBJ2-7; 9 positions match TRBD1. With V trimmed by 3 bases and J by 4 bases, 4 bases remained unmatched. The CDR3 covers 14 residues. The germline V gene encodes CDR1 SEHNR and CDR2 FQNEAQ (reference sequence). CDR3 protein: CASSFVTGGYEQYF. The DNA for the CDR3 is TGTGCCAGCAGCTTCGTGACAGGGGGTTACGAGCAGTACTTC.

This clone was observed a single time. This rearrangement joins TRBV4-3 to TRBJ2-1; the match to TRBD2 covers 7 bases. This CDR3 has 14 residues. Germline V gives CDR1 LGHNA, CDR2 YSLEER. Trimming cost V 1 base and J 8 bases; bases outside gene matches: 5. CDR3 sequence (DNA): TGCGCCAGCAGCCAAGGACTAGCCCAGGATGAGCAGTTCTTC. It yields the protein CASSQGLAQDEQFF.

The chain carries TRBV6-5 and TRBJ2-2; perhaps TRBD1 as D (6 bases). V was trimmed by 0 bases and J by 5 bases, leaving 13 bases between them. Looked up from germline, CDR1 is MNHEY and CDR2 is SVGAGI. This CDR3 has 16 residues. The CDR3 spells CASSYSTGRKTGELFF. The CDR3 DNA reads as TGTGCCAGCAGTTACTCGACAGGACGGAAGACCGGGGAGCTGTTTTTT.

V and J are TRBV7-9 and TRBJ1-1; D not resolved. The CDR3 sequence is 12 residues long. Per the germline V gene, CDR1 is SEHNR and CDR2 is FQNEAQ (reference sequence). The ends were cut back, 6 bases at V and 6 bases at J, with 11 bases in the middle. The CDR3 sequence is CASRGAWAEAFF. In DNA, the CDR3 is TGTGCCAGCAGGGGAGCCTGGGCTGAAGCTTTCTTT.

The genes are TRBV6-4 and TRBJ2-7; 10 bases fit TRBD2. Germline V CDR1 and CDR2: MRHNA, SNTAGT. V shed 3 bases, J shed 1 base, and the junction held 3 bases outside the gene matches. This CDR3 spans 15 amino acids. The CDR3 protein is CASSEQRGGSYEQYF. The DNA for the CDR3 is TGTGCCAGCAGTGAGCAGCGGGGGGGTTCCTACGAGCAGTACTTC.

The V gene is TRBV2, the J gene TRBJ2-3; 7 positions match TRBD1. With V trimmed by 6 bases and J by 5 bases, 2 bases remained unmatched. The CDR3 sequence is 12 residues long. CDR1 SNHLY and CDR2 FYNNEI come from the germline V gene. CDR3 DNA: TGTGCCAGCAGGAACAGGGGAGATACGCAGTATTTT. It yields the protein CASRNRGDTQYF.

The rearrangement links TRBV13 to TRBJ1-2; D is uncertain. Trimming took off 2 bases at V and 3 bases at J, with 10 bases between the two ends. The CDR3 sequence is 14 residues long. CDR1 PRHDT and CDR2 FYEKMQ come from the germline V gene (reference sequence). CDR3: CASSLRGGDYGYTF. CDR3 DNA: TGTGCCAGCAGCTTACGGGGAGGTGACTATGGCTACACCTTC.

This clone was recorded once. This sequence joins TRBV29-1 and TRBJ2-5, with a weak D call TRBD1 (7 bases). The CDR3 extends over 13 amino acids. The V gene's germline CDR1 is SQVTM and CDR2 ANQGSEA. The DNA for the CDR3 is TGCACGATACGGCCAGGGGGGCAGGAGACCCAGTACTTC. This codes for CTIRPGGQETQYF.

The V gene is TRBV25-1, the J gene TRBJ2-5, with 7 bases fitting TRBD1. The J call could be wrong; TRBJ2-7 is a better fit for the DNA end. This CDR3 comprises 14 residues. Germline V lookup: CDR1 MGHDK, CDR2 SYGVNS. CDR3 in DNA: TGTGCCAGCAGTGAGCTGGGGACAGACTACGAGCAGTACTTC. Protein product: CASSELGTDYEQYF.

This clone is labeled as large. The chain carries TRBV19 and TRBJ1-1, with 9 nucleotides matching TRBD1. The CDR3 is made up of 13 amino acids. The ends lost 7 bases at V and 7 bases at J; junction bases unmatched: 7. Germline V lookup: CDR1 LNHDA, CDR2 SQIVND (reference sequence). CDR3 protein: CASILTGGNEAFF. CDR3 nucleotides: TGTGCCAGTATCCTGACAGGGGGAAATGAAGCTTTCTTT.

CDR3 region: CASSQGQGATEAFF. The CDR3 DNA sequence: TGTGCCAGCAGCCAAGGACAGGGGGCCACTGAAGCTTTCTTT. The rearrangement links TRBV4-2 to TRBJ1-1; 10 nucleotides match TRBD1. Germline loops: CDR1 LGHNA, CDR2 YNFKEQ. J gave up 4 bases and V 1 base, and 0 bases lay outside the gene matches. The CDR3 is made up of 14 amino acids.